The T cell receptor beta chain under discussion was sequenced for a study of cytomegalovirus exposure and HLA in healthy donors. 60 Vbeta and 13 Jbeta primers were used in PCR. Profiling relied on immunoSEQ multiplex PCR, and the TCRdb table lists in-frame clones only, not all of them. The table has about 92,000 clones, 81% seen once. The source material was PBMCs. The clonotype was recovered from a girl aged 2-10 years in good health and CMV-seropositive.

The CDR3: CASYRSTNEKLFF. The CDR3 DNA reads TGTGCCAGCTATCGGTCAACTAATGAAAAACTGTTTTTT. This chain uses TRBV18 with TRBJ1-4; D is ambiguous. This CDR3 spans 13 amino acids. V lost 7 bases to trimming and J lost 0 bases, with 6 bases between them. The V gene's germline CDR1 is KGHSH and CDR2 LQKENI.